Listed below are T cell receptor beta chains from one sample, sequenced in a study of cytomegalovirus exposure and HLA in healthy donors. Profiled with immunoSEQ multiplex PCR; TCRdb holds only in-frame clones, not every one. The profile covers over 100,000 clones, with about 70% appearing a single time and roughly an eighth taken by the ten largest. The material sequenced was PBMCs. The receptors originated from a woman aged 40 to 49 in good health and CMV-seropositive. The CDR3 runs from the conserved cysteine through the conserved F or W. Fields, in order: J gene, V gene, clone size, D gene, CDR3 protein, CDR3 DNA. The D gene is left open where the match is weak. The size field is filled for only some rows; it gives once, few, many or a size class.

>TRBJ2-7|TRBV11-2|-|-
CASSLVYRSLYEQYF
TGTGCCAGCAGCTTAGTGTACAGATCCCTTTACGAGCAGTACTTC
>TRBJ2-6|TRBV5-6|-|-
CASSLDSSGANVLTF
TGTGCCAGCAGCTTGGACAGCTCTGGGGCCAACGTCCTGACTTTC
>TRBJ2-2|TRBV27|few|-
CASSFRTDHTGELFF
TGTGCCAGCAGTTTTAGGACAGATCACACCGGGGAGCTGTTTTTT
>TRBJ1-1|TRBV6-1|-|TRBD1
CASSGRPGTGNTEAFF
TGTGCCAGCAGTGGGCGTCCCGGGACAGGGAACACTGAAGCTTTCTTT
>TRBJ1-1|TRBV30|-|TRBD1
CASLGGQGAQYGVGTEAFF
TGTGCCTCCCTCGGCGGACAGGGGGCGCAATACGGTGTGGGCACTGAAGCTTTCTTT
>TRBJ2-5|TRBV9|-|TRBD1
CASSPRTGARETQYF
TGTGCCAGCAGCCCTCGGACAGGGGCAAGGGAGACCCAGTACTTC
>TRBJ2-1|TRBV5-1|-|-
CASSLQGIGGNEQFF
TGCGCCAGCAGCTTGCAGGGTATTGGAGGGAATGAGCAGTTCTTC
>TRBJ2-7|TRBV19|-|TRBD2
CASSILAGPYEQYF
TGTGCCAGTAGTATCCTAGCGGGGCCATACGAGCAGTACTTC
>TRBJ1-4|TRBV6-5|-|TRBD1
CASSHRGQSEKLFF
TGTGCCAGCAGTCACAGGGGGCAATCAGAAAAACTGTTTTTT
>TRBJ2-7|TRBV7-9|once|-
CASTFDGAGSYEQYF
TGTGCCAGCACCTTCGACGGAGCCGGATCCTACGAGCAGTACTTC
>TRBJ2-7|TRBV7-2|few|-
CASSAYYEQYF
TGTGCCAGCAGCGCCTACTACGAGCAGTACTTC
>TRBJ2-5|TRBV7-7|-|TRBD2
CASSLGTSGVQETQYF
TGTGCTAGCAGCTTAGGGACTAGCGGGGTCCAAGAGACCCAGTACTTC
>TRBJ1-3|TRBV30|-|-
CALTLKGAGTIYF
TGTGCCTTGACCCTTAAAGGGGCTGGCACCATATATTTT
>TRBJ2-4|TRBV6-5|few|-
CASSYSVNSQNIQYF
TGTGCCAGCAGTTACTCTGTCAATTCCCAAAACATTCAGTACTTC
>TRBJ1-1|TRBV30|few|-
CAWRPGWSFTEAFF
TGTGCCTGGAGACCAGGGTGGTCGTTCACTGAAGCTTTCTTT
>TRBJ1-1|TRBV27|-|-
CASSLGLGARVTEAFF
TGTGCCAGCAGTTTGGGGTTGGGGGCGCGGGTCACTGAAGCTTTCTTT
>TRBJ1-2|TRBV4-2|-|-
CASSQNTLTGSRGYGYTF
TGTGCCAGCAGCCAAAATACCCTAACAGGGAGTAGGGGCTATGGCTACACCTTC
>TRBJ1-6|TRBV30|-|-
CAWSYESLHF
TGTGCCTGGAGCTATGAGTCCCTCCACTTT
>TRBJ1-6|TRBV27|-|TRBD1
CASSLTAGGGNSPLHF
TGTGCCAGCAGTTTAACGGCAGGGGGCGGTAATTCACCCCTCCACTTT
>TRBJ1-1|TRBV5-1|-|-
CASREEGRWSEAFF
TGCGCCAGCAGGGAGGAGGGGCGATGGTCTGAAGCTTTCTTT
>TRBJ2-2|TRBV7-9|few|-
CASSLVIQNTGELFF
TGTGCCAGCAGCTTAGTTATACAGAACACCGGGGAGCTGTTTTTT
>TRBJ2-3|TRBV19|-|-
CASSRGTYTDTQYF
TGTGCCAGTAGCCGGGGGACCTACACAGATACGCAGTATTTT
>TRBJ1-2|TRBV6-1|-|-
CASRGGRDGYTF
TGTGCCAGCAGGGGGGGTAGGGATGGCTACACCTTC
>TRBJ1-1|TRBV6-1|-|TRBD1
CASTRDRMNTEAFF
TGTGCCAGCACCAGGGACAGAATGAACACTGAAGCTTTCTTT
>TRBJ2-1|TRBV10-3|-|-
CAISESGGSYNEQFF
TGTGCCATCAGTGAGTCCGGGGGTTCCTACAATGAGCAGTTCTTC
>TRBJ2-7|TRBV5-6|-|-
CASSPWTPSYEQYF
TGTGCCAGCAGCCCCTGGACTCCCAGCTACGAGCAGTACTTC
>TRBJ1-1|TRBV18|-|-
CASSPRQELREAFF
TGTGCCAGCTCACCGAGACAGGAGTTGAGGGAAGCTTTCTTT
>TRBJ1-1|TRBV5-8|once|TRBD1
CASCTWDRGNTEAFF
TGTGCCAGCTGCACATGGGACAGGGGGAACACTGAAGCTTTCTTT
>TRBJ2-7|TRBV5-4|-|TRBD1
CASSTKQGATYEQYF
TGTGCCAGCAGCACCAAACAGGGGGCAACCTACGAGCAGTACTTC
>TRBJ1-5|TRBV4-2|-|-
CASSQEGGAVGNQPQHF
TGTGCCAGCAGCCAAGAGGGGGGGGCAGTCGGGAATCAGCCCCAGCATTTT
>TRBJ1-5|TRBV5-1|-|TRBD1
CASSRTGDGQPQHF
TGCGCCAGCAGCAGGACAGGGGATGGTCAGCCCCAGCATTTT
>TRBJ2-7|TRBV9|-|-
CASSTQGGEQYF
TGTGCCAGCAGCACCCAGGGGGGTGAGCAGTACTTC
>TRBJ2-3|TRBV27|-|-
CASSLSIRSTQYF
TGTGCCAGCAGTTTATCGATCCGGTCTACGCAGTATTTT
>TRBJ2-5|TRBV10-3|-|-
CAIARSKQETQYF
TGTGCCATCGCACGGAGTAAGCAAGAGACCCAGTACTTC
>TRBJ2-3|TRBV25-1|-|TRBD2
CASRPGLAGGPNTQYF
TGTGCCAGCAGACCGGGACTAGCGGGGGGGCCGAATACGCAGTATTTT
>TRBJ2-7|TRBV11-3|-|-
CASSLGGLSYEQYF
TGTGCCAGCAGCTTGGGGGGACTTTCCTACGAGCAGTACTTC